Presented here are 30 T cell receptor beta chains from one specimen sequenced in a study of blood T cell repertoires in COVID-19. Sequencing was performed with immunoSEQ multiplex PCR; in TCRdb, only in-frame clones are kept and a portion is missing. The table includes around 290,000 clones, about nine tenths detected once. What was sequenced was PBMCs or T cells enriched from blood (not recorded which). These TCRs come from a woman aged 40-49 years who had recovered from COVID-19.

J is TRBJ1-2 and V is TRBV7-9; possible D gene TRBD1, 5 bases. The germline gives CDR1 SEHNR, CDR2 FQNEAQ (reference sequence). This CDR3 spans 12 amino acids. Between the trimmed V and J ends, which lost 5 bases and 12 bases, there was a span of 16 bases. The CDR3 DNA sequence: TGTGCCAGCAGCAATGTACAGGAGAACCACACCTTC. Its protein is CASSNVQENHTF.

CDR3 DNA: TGTGCCAGCAGGGACAGGGGGCGGAGTACTGAAGCTTTCTTT. Translated: CASRDRGRSTEAFF. This chain connects TRBV6-4 to TRBJ1-1; 11 positions match TRBD1. V lost 6 bases, J lost 5 bases, and 5 bases stayed unmatched. CDR1 MRHNA and CDR2 SNTAGT come from the germline V gene. The CDR3 is 14 amino acids.

The CDR3 protein is CASSVFTGTSGYNEQFF. In DNA, the CDR3 is TGTGCCAGCAGTGTATTTACCGGGACTAGCGGCTACAATGAGCAGTTCTTC. The V and J genes are TRBV7-2 and TRBJ2-1, with 11 bases fitting TRBD2. The V gene's germline CDR1 is SGHTA and CDR2 FQGNSA. Germline trimming cut 6 bases from V and 3 bases from J; bases unmatched to any gene: 10. CDR3 size: 17 residues. The whole variable domain, filled in from reference TRBV7-2 and TRBJ2-1, reads GAGVSQSPSNKVTEKGKDVELRCDPISGHTALYWYRQSLGQGLEFLIYFQGNSAPDKSGLPSDRFSAERTGGSVSTLTIQRTQQEDSAVYLCASSVFTGTSGYNEQFFGPGTRLTVL.

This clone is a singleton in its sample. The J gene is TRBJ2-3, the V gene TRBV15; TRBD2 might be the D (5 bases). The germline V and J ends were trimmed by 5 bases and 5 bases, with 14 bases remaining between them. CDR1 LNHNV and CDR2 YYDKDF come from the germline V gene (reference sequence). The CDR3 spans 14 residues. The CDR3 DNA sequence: TGTGCCACCAGCGGGGTAGCGCCACTAGATACGCAGTATTTT. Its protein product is CATSGVAPLDTQYF.

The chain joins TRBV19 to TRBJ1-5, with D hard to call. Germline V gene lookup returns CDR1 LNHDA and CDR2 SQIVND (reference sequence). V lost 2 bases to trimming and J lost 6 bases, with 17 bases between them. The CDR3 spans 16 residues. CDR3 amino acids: CASSIRAEGISQPQHF. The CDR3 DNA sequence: TGTGCCAGTAGTATACGGGCTGAGGGCATCAGTCAGCCCCAGCATTTT. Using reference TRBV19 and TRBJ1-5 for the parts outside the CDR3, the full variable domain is DGGITQSPKYLFRKEGQNVTLSCEQNLNHDAMYWYRQDPGQGLRLIYYSQIVNDFQKGDIAEGYSVSREKKESFPLTVTSAQKNPTAFYLCASSIRAEGISQPQHFGDGTRLSIL.

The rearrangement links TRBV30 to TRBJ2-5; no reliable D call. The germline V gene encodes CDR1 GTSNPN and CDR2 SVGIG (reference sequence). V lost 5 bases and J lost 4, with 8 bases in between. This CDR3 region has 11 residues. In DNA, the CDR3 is TGTGCCTGGGGAGTAGCAGAGACCCAGTACTTC. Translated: CAWGVAETQYF.

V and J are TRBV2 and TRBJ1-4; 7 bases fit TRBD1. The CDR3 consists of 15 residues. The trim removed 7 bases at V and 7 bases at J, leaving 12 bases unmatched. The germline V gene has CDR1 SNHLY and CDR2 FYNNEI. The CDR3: CASTRGQPGSEKLFF. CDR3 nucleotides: TGTGCCAGCACCCGGGGACAGCCCGGGAGTGAAAAACTGTTTTTT.

This CDR3 reads CASSLEGQGKETQYF. The CDR3 DNA is TGTGCCAGCAGCTTAGAAGGACAGGGGAAAGAGACCCAGTACTTC. The chain combines TRBV5-5 with TRBJ2-5, with 9 bases that match TRBD1. The CDR3 spans 15 residues. Germline V lookup: CDR1 SGHKS, CDR2 YYEKEE (reference sequence). V dropped 2 bases and J dropped 3; count of bases not matched to a gene: 5.

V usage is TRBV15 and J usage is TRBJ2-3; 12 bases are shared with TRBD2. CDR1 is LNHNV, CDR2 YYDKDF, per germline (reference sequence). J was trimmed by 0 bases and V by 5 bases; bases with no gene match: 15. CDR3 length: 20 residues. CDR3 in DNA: TGTGCCACCAGCGGACACAAAGGGACTAGCGGGTTGTCTAGCACAGATACGCAGTATTTT. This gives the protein CATSGHKGTSGLSSTDTQYF.

The CDR3 bases are TGCGCCAGCGCCGGGACAAGTAACACTGGCGGGGAGCTGTTTTTT. This translates into CASAGTSNTGGELFF. The chain uses TRBV5-1 and TRBJ2-2; weak D call: TRBD1 (6 bases). CDR3 length: 15 amino acids. The germline CDR1 and CDR2 sequences are SGHRS and YFSETQ. V was clipped by 7 bases and J by 7 bases, with 20 bases between them.

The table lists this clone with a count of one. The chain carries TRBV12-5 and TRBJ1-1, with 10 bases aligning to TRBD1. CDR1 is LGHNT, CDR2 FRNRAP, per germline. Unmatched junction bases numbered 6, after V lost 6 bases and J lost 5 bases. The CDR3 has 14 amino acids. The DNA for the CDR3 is TGTGCTAGTGGACGACAGGGGGCAAGGACTGAAGCTTTCTTT. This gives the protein CASGRQGARTEAFF.

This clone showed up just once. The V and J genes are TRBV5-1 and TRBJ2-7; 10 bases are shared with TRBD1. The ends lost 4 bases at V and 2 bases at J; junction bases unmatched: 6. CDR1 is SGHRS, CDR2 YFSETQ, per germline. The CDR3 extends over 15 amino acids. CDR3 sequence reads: CASSEGQGLTYEQYF. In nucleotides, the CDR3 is TGCGCCAGCAGCGAGGGACAGGGGCTTACCTACGAGCAGTACTTC. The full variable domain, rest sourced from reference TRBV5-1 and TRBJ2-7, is KAGVTQTPRYLIKTRGQQVTLSCSPISGHRSVSWYQQTPGQGLQFLFEYFSETQRNKGNFPGRFSGRQFSNSRSEMNVSTLELGDSALYLCASSEGQGLTYEQYFGPGTRLTVT.

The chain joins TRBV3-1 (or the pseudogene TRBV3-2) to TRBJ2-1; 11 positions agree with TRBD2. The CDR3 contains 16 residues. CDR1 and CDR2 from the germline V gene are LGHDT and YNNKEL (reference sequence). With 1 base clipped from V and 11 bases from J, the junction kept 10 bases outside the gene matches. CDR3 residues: CASSQVAGGALGQQFF. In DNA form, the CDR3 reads TGTGCCAGCAGCCAAGTAGCGGGAGGGGCGCTGGGTCAGCAGTTCTTC.

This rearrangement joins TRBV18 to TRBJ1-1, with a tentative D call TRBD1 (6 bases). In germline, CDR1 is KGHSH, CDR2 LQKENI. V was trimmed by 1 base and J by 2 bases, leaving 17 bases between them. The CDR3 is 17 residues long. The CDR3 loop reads CASSPLDRPALNTEAFF. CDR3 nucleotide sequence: TGTGCCAGCTCACCACTAGACAGGCCCGCCCTAAACACTGAAGCTTTCTTT. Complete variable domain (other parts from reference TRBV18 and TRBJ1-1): NAGVMQNPRHLVRRRGQEARLRCSPMKGHSHVYWYRQLPEEGLKFMVYLQKENIIDESGMPKERFSAEFPKEGPSILRIQQVVRGDSAAYFCASSPLDRPALNTEAFFGQGTRLTVV.

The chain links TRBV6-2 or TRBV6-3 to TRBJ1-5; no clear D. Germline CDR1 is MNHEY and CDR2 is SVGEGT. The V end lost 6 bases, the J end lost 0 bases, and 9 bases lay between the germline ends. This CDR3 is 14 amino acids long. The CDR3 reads CASSRYNSNQPQHF. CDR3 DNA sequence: TGTGCCAGCAGCCGTTACAATAGCAATCAGCCCCAGCATTTT.

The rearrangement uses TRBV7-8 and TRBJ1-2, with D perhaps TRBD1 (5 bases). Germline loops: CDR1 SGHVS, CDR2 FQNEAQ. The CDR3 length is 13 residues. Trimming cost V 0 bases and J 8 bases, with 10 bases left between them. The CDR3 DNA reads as TGTGCCAGCAGCTTAGCCAGGGCAGGCGGCTACACCTTC. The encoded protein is CASSLARAGGYTF.

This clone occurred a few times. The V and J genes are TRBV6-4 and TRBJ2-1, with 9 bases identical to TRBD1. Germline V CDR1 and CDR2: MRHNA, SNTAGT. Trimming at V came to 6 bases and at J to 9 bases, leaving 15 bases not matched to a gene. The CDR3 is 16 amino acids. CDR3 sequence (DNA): TGTGCCAGCAGGCCCGAGGGACAGGGATATAGGGGTGAGCAGTTCTTC. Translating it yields CASRPEGQGYRGEQFF.

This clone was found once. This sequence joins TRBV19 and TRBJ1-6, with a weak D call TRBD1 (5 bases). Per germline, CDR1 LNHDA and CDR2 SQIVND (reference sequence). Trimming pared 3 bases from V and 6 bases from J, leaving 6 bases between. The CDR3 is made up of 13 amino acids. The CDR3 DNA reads TGTGCCAGTAGTATTGACAGTAATTCACCCCTCCACTTT. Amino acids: CASSIDSNSPLHF.

CDR3 DNA: TGTGCCAGCAGCCCTCAGCTTACCGCGAAGCCGGGACTAGCGTCCGGTGAGCAGTTCTTC. This translates into CASSPQLTAKPGLASGEQFF. This rearrangement joins TRBV13 to TRBJ2-1, with 10 bases matching TRBD2. The CDR3 covers 20 residues. The germline V gene encodes CDR1 PRHDT and CDR2 FYEKMQ (reference sequence). V shed 5 bases and J 9 bases; nucleotides not matched to a gene: 25.

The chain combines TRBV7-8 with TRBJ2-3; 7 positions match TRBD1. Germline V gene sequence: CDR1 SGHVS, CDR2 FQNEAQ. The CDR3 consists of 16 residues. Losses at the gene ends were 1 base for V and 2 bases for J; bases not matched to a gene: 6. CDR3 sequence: CASSLEGAGFTDTQYF. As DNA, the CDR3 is TGTGCCAGCAGCTTAGAGGGGGCCGGATTCACAGATACGCAGTATTTT.

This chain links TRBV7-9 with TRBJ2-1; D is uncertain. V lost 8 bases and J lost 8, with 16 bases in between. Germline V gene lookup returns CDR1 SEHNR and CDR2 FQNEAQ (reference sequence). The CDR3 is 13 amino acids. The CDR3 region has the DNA TGTGCCAGCTCCGCCCCCTACGTTCATGAGCAGTTCTTC. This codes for CASSAPYVHEQFF.

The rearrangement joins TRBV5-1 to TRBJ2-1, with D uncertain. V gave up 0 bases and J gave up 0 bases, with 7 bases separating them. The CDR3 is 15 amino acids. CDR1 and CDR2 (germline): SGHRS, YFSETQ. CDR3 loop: CASSLVISSYNEQFF. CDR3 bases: TGCGCCAGCAGCTTGGTTATTAGCTCCTACAATGAGCAGTTCTTC.

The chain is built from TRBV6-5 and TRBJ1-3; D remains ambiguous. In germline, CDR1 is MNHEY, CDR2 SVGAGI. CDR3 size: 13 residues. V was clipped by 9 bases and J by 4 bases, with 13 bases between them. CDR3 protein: CARSCGRGNTIYF. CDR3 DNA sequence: TGTGCCAGGTCCTGCGGGCGCGGAAACACCATATATTTT.

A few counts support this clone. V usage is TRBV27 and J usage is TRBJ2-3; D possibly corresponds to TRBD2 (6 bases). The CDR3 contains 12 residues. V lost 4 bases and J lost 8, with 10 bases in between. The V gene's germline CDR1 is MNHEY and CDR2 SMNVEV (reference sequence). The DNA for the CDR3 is TGTGCCAGCAGTTCACTGGAGGGTACGCAGTATTTT. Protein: CASSSLEGTQYF.

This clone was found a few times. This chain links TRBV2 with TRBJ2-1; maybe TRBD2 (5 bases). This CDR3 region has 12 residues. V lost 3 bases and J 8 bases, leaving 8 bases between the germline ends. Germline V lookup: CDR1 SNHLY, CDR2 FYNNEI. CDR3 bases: TGTGCCAGCAGTGAGGAGCGGTATGAGCAGTTCTTC. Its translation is CASSEERYEQFF.

CDR3 loop: CASSRGGAQQPQHF. The CDR3 DNA follows: TGTGCCAGCAGTCGAGGGGGGGCACAGCAGCCCCAGCATTTT. The chain has TRBV27 and TRBJ1-5, with D possibly matching TRBD1 (6 bases). Trimming pared 5 bases from V and 7 bases from J, leaving 15 bases between. The CDR3 consists of 14 residues. The V gene's germline CDR1 is MNHEY and CDR2 SMNVEV (reference sequence).

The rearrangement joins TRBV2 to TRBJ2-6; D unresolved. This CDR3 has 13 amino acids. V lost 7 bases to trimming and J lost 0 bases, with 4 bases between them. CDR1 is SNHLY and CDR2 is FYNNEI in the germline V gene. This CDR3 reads CASTGSGANVLTF. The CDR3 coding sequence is TGTGCCAGCACAGGCTCTGGGGCCAACGTCCTGACTTTC.

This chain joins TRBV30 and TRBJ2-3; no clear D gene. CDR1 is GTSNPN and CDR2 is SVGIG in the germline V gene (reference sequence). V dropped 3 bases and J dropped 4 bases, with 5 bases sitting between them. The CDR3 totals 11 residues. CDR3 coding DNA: TGTGCCTGGAGGAGGTCAGATACGCAGTATTTT. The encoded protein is CAWRRSDTQYF.

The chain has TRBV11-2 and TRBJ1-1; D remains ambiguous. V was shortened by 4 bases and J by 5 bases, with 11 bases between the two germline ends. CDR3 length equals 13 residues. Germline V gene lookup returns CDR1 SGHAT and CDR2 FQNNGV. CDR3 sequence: CASSSQGGTEAFF. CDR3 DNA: TGTGCCAGCAGCTCCCAAGGAGGTACTGAAGCTTTCTTT.

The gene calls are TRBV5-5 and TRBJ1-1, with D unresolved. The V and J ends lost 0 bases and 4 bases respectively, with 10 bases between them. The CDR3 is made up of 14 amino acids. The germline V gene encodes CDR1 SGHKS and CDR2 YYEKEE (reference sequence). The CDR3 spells CASSLGAELTEAFF. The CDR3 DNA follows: TGTGCCAGCAGCTTGGGTGCGGAGCTCACTGAAGCTTTCTTT.